A single sample is the source of the 27 T cell receptor beta chains below, sequenced in a study of Graves' ophthalmopathy and Graves' hyperthyroidism. CDR3 regions of TCR beta were amplified from RNA transcripts. Second-round multiplex PCR followed a first-round RT-PCR using HTBI primers. A single record per CDR3 protein comes from TCRdb applying MiXCR to the multiplex PCR reads. The sample has about 480,000 distinct CDR3 sequences, approximately 14% seen once; the top ten hold roughly 9.8%. Sequenced sample: blood. Receptor source: a woman aged 30 to 39 with Graves' ophthalmopathy.

This clonotype came up many times. V gene TRBV20-1 combines with J gene TRBJ2-5; 7 bases align to TRBD1. The length of the CDR3 is 12 residues. Losses at the gene ends were 6 bases for V and 2 bases for J; bases not matched to a gene: 3. CDR1 DFQATT and CDR2 SNEGSKA come from the germline V gene (reference sequence). The CDR3 region is CSAQGQQETQYF. The CDR3 DNA sequence: TGCAGTGCACAGGGACAGCAAGAGACCCAGTACTTC.

This clonotype occurred a few times. The chain recombines TRBV2 with TRBJ2-2, with 7 bases aligning to TRBD2. This CDR3 is 14 amino acids long. Germline V gene data show CDR1 as SNHLY and CDR2 as FYNNEI. V shed 6 bases and J 7 bases; nucleotides not matched to a gene: 8. The CDR3 sequence: CASRPRTSNGELFF. CDR3 coding DNA: TGTGCCAGCAGACCCAGGACTAGTAACGGGGAGCTGTTTTTT.

J is TRBJ1-1 and V is TRBV9; 9 bases agree with TRBD1. After removal of 3 bases from V and 1 base from J, the junction contained 4 bases not matched to a gene. CDR1 and CDR2 from the germline V gene are SGDLS and YYNGEE. The CDR3 extends over 15 amino acids. The CDR3 DNA is TGTGCCAGCAGCGGGACAGGGGCGCCGAACACTGAAGCTTTCTTT. Protein product: CASSGTGAPNTEAFF.

This clonotype was counted ten times or more. The chain couples TRBV24-1 to TRBJ1-2; D call uncertain. V was cut by 1 base and J by 5 bases, with 7 bases left in between. CDR3 length: 13 residues. The V gene's germline CDR1 is KGHDR and CDR2 SFDVKD. This CDR3 is CATSDLRRYGYTF. The CDR3 DNA sequence: TGTGCCACCAGTGATTTACGACGGTATGGCTACACCTTC.

This clonotype was detected ten times or more. V is TRBV6-1 and J is TRBJ2-7; the D is unclear. From germline, CDR1 is MNHNS and CDR2 SASEGT. Between the trimmed V and J ends, which lost 8 bases and 6 bases, there was a span of 20 bases. This CDR3 is built from 14 residues. This CDR3 is CASSTPRPPGEQYF. CDR3 nucleotides: TGTGCCAGCTCGACCCCCAGACCCCCGGGCGAGCAGTACTTC.

This clonotype was detected ten times or more. The chain recombines TRBV28 with TRBJ1-1, with D possibly being TRBD1 (5 bases). V dropped 7 bases and J dropped 1 base, with 13 bases sitting between them. The CDR3 has 14 amino acids. CDR1 and CDR2 from the germline V gene are MDHEN and SYDVKM. As DNA, the CDR3 is TGTGCCAGCATGGGAAGGGGCGCGAACACTGAAGCTTTCTTT. Translated, it gives CASMGRGANTEAFF.

This clonotype was picked up many times. V and J are TRBV28 and TRBJ1-2; no clear D gene. The CDR3 is made up of 15 amino acids. V dropped 5 bases and J dropped 4 bases, with 17 bases sitting between them. From germline, CDR1 is MDHEN and CDR2 SYDVKM. The CDR3 DNA reads as TGTGCCAGCAGTGCCGAAGGCCTAAGAACCTATGGCTACACCTTC. Its translation: CASSAEGLRTYGYTF.

This clonotype has at least ten counts. This chain joins TRBV5-1 and TRBJ1-1, with D hard to call. Deletions cut 0 bases from V and 7 bases from J, with 16 bases between. Germline V CDR1 and CDR2: SGHRS, YFSETQ. There are 15 residues in the CDR3. CDR3 protein: CASSLEPGVSGEAFF. Here the CDR3 DNA reads TGCGCCAGCAGCTTGGAGCCCGGGGTCTCAGGTGAAGCTTTCTTT.

There are many counts of this clonotype. V and J are TRBV12-3 or TRBV12-4 and TRBJ1-2; 7 bases fit TRBD1. The trim removed 6 bases at V and 8 bases at J, leaving 9 bases unmatched. The CDR3 covers 13 residues. CDR3 amino acids: CASRAGTDLGYTF. In DNA, the CDR3 is TGTGCCAGCAGGGCAGGGACAGACTTGGGCTACACCTTC.

This clonotype was seen at least ten times. This rearrangement joins TRBV7-6 to TRBJ1-5; tentatively, D is TRBD1 (5 bases). Deletions cut 6 bases from V and 3 bases from J, with 12 bases between. CDR1 SGHVS and CDR2 FNYEAQ come from the germline V gene. CDR3 length equals 14 residues. The CDR3 nucleotides are TGTGCCAGCAGTTCCGGACATAACAATCAGCCCCAGCATTTT. This encodes CASSSGHNNQPQHF.

The chain carries TRBV12-3 or TRBV12-4 and TRBJ1-1, with TRBD1 identical over 7 bases. This CDR3 has 15 amino acids. Trimming cost V 6 bases and J 0 bases; bases outside gene matches: 7. The CDR3 DNA sequence: TGTGCCAGCAGCCCGACAGGGTCAATGAACACTGAAGCTTTCTTT. It specifies CASSPTGSMNTEAFF.

This clonotype was counted many times. The chain has TRBV12-3 or TRBV12-4 and TRBJ1-6; possibly TRBD1 for D (6 bases). CDR3 size: 14 residues. V gave up 1 base and J gave up 10 bases, with 11 bases separating them. This chain's CDR3 is CASSLGGLQSPLHF. The DNA of the CDR3 is TGTGCCAGCAGTTTAGGGGGGCTACAATCACCCCTCCACTTT.

This clonotype was seen repeatedly, ten times or more. The J gene is TRBJ1-5, the V gene TRBV24-1; D is unresolved. Looked up from germline, CDR1 is KGHDR and CDR2 is SFDVKD. V lost 9 bases to trimming and J lost 13 bases, with 12 bases between them. The CDR3 covers 10 residues. CDR3 DNA: TGTGCCACCCTCCTGGGAAGACAGCATTTT. Its protein product is CATLLGRQHF.

This clonotype has a count of ten or more. The chain has TRBV24-1 and TRBJ2-7, with D perhaps TRBD1 or TRBD2 (5 bases each). Germline V gives CDR1 KGHDR, CDR2 SFDVKD. Trimming stripped 5 bases from V and 4 bases from J, with 17 bases between. This CDR3 is 15 amino acids long. The CDR3: CATSVKGRGEYEQYF. The CDR3 DNA reads TGTGCCACCAGTGTGAAGGGGCGAGGGGAATACGAGCAGTACTTC.

In its sample, this clonotype was seen many times. The chain has TRBV6-5 and TRBJ2-7; a weak D match, TRBD1 (6 bases). V was pared by 5 bases and J by 3 bases, with 17 bases between. Germline assignment: CDR1 MNHEY and CDR2 SVGAGI. The CDR3 has 15 residues. The CDR3 region has the DNA TGTGCCAGCAGTCGACAGGTCGGAGGTTTCTACGAGCAGTACTTC. Encoded protein: CASSRQVGGFYEQYF.

This chain's CDR3 is CASSPRDKEEAFF. The CDR3 nucleotides are TGTGCCAGCAGTCCTAGGGACAAGGAGGAAGCTTTCTTT. The V gene is TRBV12-3 or TRBV12-4, the J gene TRBJ1-1, with a possible D match to TRBD1 (6 bases). V was shortened by 5 bases and J by 8 bases, with 15 bases between the two germline ends. This CDR3 comprises 13 residues.

The sample holds many counts of this clonotype. The V call is TRBV11-1, the J call TRBJ2-5, with 7 bases that match TRBD1. Trimming removed 3 bases from V and 3 bases from J; junction bases left unmatched: 4. The CDR3 spans 14 residues. CDR1 is SGHAT and CDR2 is FQDESV in the germline V gene (reference sequence). The CDR3, as DNA: TGTGCCAGCAGCTTCCGAGACAGGGAAGAGACCCAGTACTTC. Translated: CASSFRDREETQYF.

This chain links TRBV2 with TRBJ2-5, with 8 bases that match TRBD1. Germline lookup yields CDR1 SNHLY and CDR2 FYNNEI. The CDR3 contains 14 residues. V was clipped by 6 bases and J by 5 bases; unmatched bases: 8. The CDR3 sequence is CASSVDRVQETQYF. In nucleotides, the CDR3 is TGTGCCAGCAGCGTGGACAGGGTACAGGAGACCCAGTACTTC. The full variable domain, its missing parts supplied by reference TRBV2 and TRBJ2-5, is EPEVTQTPSHQVTQMGQEVILRCVPISNHLYFYWYRQILGQKVEFLVSFYNNEISEKSEIFDDQFSVERPDGSNFTLKIRSTKLEDSAMYFCASSVDRVQETQYFGPGTRLLVL.

This clonotype occurred many times. The chain joins TRBV12-3 or TRBV12-4 to TRBJ2-2, with D possibly being TRBD2 (6 bases). V was shortened by 5 bases and J by 1 base, with 20 bases between the two germline ends. CDR3 length equals 18 residues. CDR3 residues: CASSLRRTGERNTGELFF. CDR3 nucleotide sequence: TGTGCCAGCAGTCTGAGGCGGACGGGAGAAAGGAACACCGGGGAGCTGTTTTTT.

This clonotype was observed at least ten times. As DNA, the CDR3 is TGTGCCAGCAGTTCACTAGCGCCGAACACCGGGGAGCTGTTTTTT. This codes for CASSSLAPNTGELFF. V usage is TRBV27 and J usage is TRBJ2-2; 7 bases fit TRBD2. In germline, CDR1 is MNHEY, CDR2 SMNVEV (reference sequence). V lost 4 bases, J lost 0 bases, and 2 bases stayed unmatched. The CDR3 length is 15 residues.

There are many counts of this clonotype. The rearrangement uses TRBV12-3 or TRBV12-4 and TRBJ1-2, with 10 positions matching TRBD1. The CDR3 has 15 residues. The V gene end was trimmed by 6 bases and the J gene end by 5 bases; junction bases not matched to a gene: 9. CDR3 sequence (DNA): TGTGCCAGCAGCCCAAGGGGGACAGGGGATTATGGCTACACCTTC. Translation gives CASSPRGTGDYGYTF.

In its sample, this clonotype was seen many times. V is TRBV12-3 or TRBV12-4 and J is TRBJ1-1, with 8 bases matching TRBD1. V was clipped by 5 bases and J by 4 bases; unmatched bases: 9. The CDR3 is 15 residues long. The CDR3 is CASSPSTGVGTEAFF. DNA of the CDR3: TGTGCCAGCAGTCCCTCGACAGGGGTTGGCACTGAAGCTTTCTTT.

This clonotype was counted many times. The chain carries TRBV28 and TRBJ1-5, with 8 bases matching TRBD1. CDR1 and CDR2 (germline): MDHEN, SYDVKM. The CDR3 is 14 residues long. V shed 5 bases and J 6 bases; nucleotides not matched to a gene: 6. The CDR3 here is CASSLSGGVQPQHF. Here the CDR3 DNA reads TGTGCCAGCAGTCTATCAGGGGGCGTTCAGCCCCAGCATTTT.

Many counts were recorded for this clonotype. The rearrangement joins TRBV19 to TRBJ1-5, with 8 bases that match TRBD1. The CDR3 runs to 15 residues. With 3 bases clipped from V and 3 bases from J, the junction kept 4 bases outside the gene matches. From germline, CDR1 is LNHDA and CDR2 SQIVND (reference sequence). The CDR3 nucleotides are TGTGCCAGTAGTATGGGACAGGCCGACAATCAGCCCCAGCATTTT. It codes for CASSMGQADNQPQHF.

This clonotype was detected many times. This chain uses TRBV7-9 with TRBJ2-3; 8 bases fit TRBD1. The length of the CDR3 is 14 residues. J was trimmed by 6 bases and V by 2 bases; bases with no gene match: 4. In germline, CDR1 is SEHNR, CDR2 FQNEAQ (reference sequence). In DNA, the CDR3 is TGTGCCAGCAGCTTATGGACAGGGCTCGATACGCAGTATTTT. As protein: CASSLWTGLDTQYF.

In this sample, this clonotype turned up many times. This chain joins TRBV2 and TRBJ1-1; D remains ambiguous. CDR3 size: 13 residues. The V and J ends lost 4 bases and 4 bases respectively, with 10 bases between them. CDR1 is SNHLY, CDR2 FYNNEI, per germline. In DNA form, the CDR3 reads TGTGCCAGCAGTGTGGAAGGGAGCACTGAAGCTTTCTTT. Protein sequence: CASSVEGSTEAFF.

In regard to this clonotype: Germline and junction disagree at one end, which may indicate a read error. The chain recombines TRBV7-2 with TRBJ1-1, with a possible D match to TRBD1 (5 bases). The germline CDR1 and CDR2 sequences are SGHTA and FQGNSA. The CDR3 has 15 amino acids. CDR3 in DNA: TGCGCCAGCAGCTTAGGTCCAGGGATGATCACTGAAGCTTTCTTT. It translates to CASSLGPGMITEAFF.